This T cell receptor (beta chain) came from a study of blood T cell repertoires in COVID-19. In the study overall: COVID-19 samples collected from the United States, Italy and Spain covered acute and convalescent phases. PBMCs, B-cell-depleted T cells, or T cells provided the cDNA or gDNA that made up the material.

Germline CDR1 SGHAT, CDR2 FQNNGV. This CDR3 spans 14 amino acids. The V and J ends lost 5 bases and 2 bases respectively, with 12 bases between them. Methods used by the authors: Amplification with reference gene primers provided the estimates of nucleated cell counts. The data were produced by immunoSEQ multiplex PCR, yet TCRdb's version contains in-frame clones alone and is incomplete. The V and J calls and the clone size are those of that table, but D and trimming were determined from the DNA. The table includes 130,000 or so clones, about four fifths detected once. The V gene is TRBV11-2, the J gene TRBJ2-5, with D unclear. The sequence was obtained from a man in his sixties with acute or convalescent COVID-19. Material: peripheral blood. The CDR3 DNA is TGTGCCAGCAGCACCTATACCGTTCAAGAGACCCAGTACTTC. Encoded protein: CASSTYTVQETQYF.